This TCR beta chain was identified in a study of T cells after yellow fever vaccination. Across the study: Fractions containing few cells were prepared with SMART-Seq v4 Ultra Low Input.

Findings and caveats of the study: Just a small share of clonotypes turned up in the CD4 compartment as well as the CD8 compartment.

A note on this clonotype: The antigen remains undetermined.

The CDR3 is 17 amino acids. Germline CDR1 and CDR2: MNHEY and SMNVEV (reference sequence). V was clipped by 4 bases and J by 4 bases, with 19 bases between them. UMIs were added to TCR cDNA along with a universal primer site when it was made by 5'RACE template switching. TCRdb reanalysed the 5' RACE reads using MiXCR and keeps one entry per CDR3 protein. Among about 430,000 distinct CDR3 sequences listed, approximately 19% were seen once. The chain employs TRBV27 and TRBJ2-2; tentatively, D is TRBD2 (5 bases). The sequence came from a man younger than 30 who received the YFV17D yellow fever vaccine. The sample was PBMCs, taken before the yellow fever booster vaccination. CDR3 in DNA: TGTGCCAGCAGTTCCCACCTGAGAGGGCCGGCCACCGGGGAGCTGTTTTTT. Its translation is CASSSHLRGPATGELFF.